One sample yielded the 11 T cell receptor beta chains listed below, sequenced in a study of T cell responses to AZD1222 COVID-19 vaccine. The data were produced by immunoSEQ multiplex PCR, yet TCRdb's version contains in-frame clones alone and is incomplete. The table records about 150,000 clones, less than 90% of them present only once. Sequenced material: peripheral blood, taken on day 0 of MenACWY control vaccination. The receptors shown here come from an adult in good health.

The chain couples TRBV7-6 to TRBJ2-7; 8 bases are shared with TRBD2. The CDR3 sequence is 16 residues long. CDR1 is SGHVS, CDR2 FNYEAQ, per germline. V dropped 3 bases and J dropped 1; count of bases not matched to a gene: 8. The CDR3 DNA follows: TGTGCCAGCAGCTTGGGAAGCGGGGGAGCTTCCTACGAGCAGTACTTC. Translating gives CASSLGSGGASYEQYF.

The chain carries TRBV24-1 and TRBJ1-1; no firm D call. The germline gives CDR1 KGHDR, CDR2 SFDVKD. The CDR3 spans 13 residues. V lost 4 bases and J lost 7, with 12 bases in between. In DNA, the CDR3 is TGTGCCACCAGTGACAAAAGGGCTGGTGAAGCTTTCTTT. Translated, it gives CATSDKRAGEAFF.

This chain uses TRBV7-9 with TRBJ1-2; D is perhaps TRBD1 (6 bases). The CDR3 spans 18 residues. Germline assignment: CDR1 SEHNR and CDR2 FQNEAQ (reference sequence). Trimming shortened V by 2 bases and J by 5 bases, and 24 bases separated the two germline ends. The CDR3 bases are TGTGCCAGCAGCTTACTGCCCTCGGGTTTGGCAGGGGATTATGGCTACACCTTC. This encodes CASSLLPSGLAGDYGYTF.

The CDR3 nucleotides are TGTGCCAGCAGCGGGGACATTTCCTACGAGCAGTACGTC. This sequence encodes CASSGDISYEQYV. This chain connects TRBV6-1 to TRBJ2-7; possibly TRBD1 for D (6 bases). The germline V gene encodes CDR1 MNHNS and CDR2 SASEGT. Deletions cut 6 bases from V and 1 base from J, with 10 bases between. This CDR3 comprises 13 residues.

V and J are TRBV7-2 and TRBJ2-1, with 7 bases aligning to TRBD2. The junction had 14 bases not matched to a gene; V was cut back by 2 bases and J by 13 bases. Germline CDR1 reads SGHTA; CDR2 reads FQGNSA. CDR3 length: 15 residues. The CDR3 here is CASSLYRSAGGSQFF. CDR3 bases: TGTGCCAGCAGCTTATATCGATCGGCGGGCGGGAGTCAGTTCTTC.

This chain uses TRBV19 with TRBJ2-2; D gene uncertain. The CDR3 contains 16 residues. The germline V gene has CDR1 LNHDA and CDR2 SQIVND (reference sequence). The V gene lost 3 bases and the J gene lost 0 bases, with 11 bases spanning the gap. The DNA of the CDR3 is TGTGCCAGTAGTATCCGCGAAGCCTCGAACACCGGGGAGCTGTTTTTT. Protein: CASSIREASNTGELFF.

CDR3 in amino acids: CASSPEVLGNEKLFF. The CDR3 nucleotides are TGTGCCAGTAGTCCGGAGGTCTTGGGAAATGAAAAACTGTTTTTT. The chain carries TRBV19 and TRBJ1-4; D is unclear. The CDR3 extends over 15 amino acids. In germline, CDR1 is LNHDA, CDR2 SQIVND (reference sequence). V was cut by 5 bases and J by 5 bases, with 15 bases left in between.

J is TRBJ2-7 and V is TRBV6-6; tentative D call: TRBD1 (6 bases). Germline CDR1 and CDR2: MNHNY and SVGAGI (reference sequence). Trimming stripped 5 bases from V and 4 bases from J, with 15 bases between. There are 14 residues in the CDR3. For the CDR3, the DNA is TGTGCCAGCAGTATTCGGGACACCTCTTACGAGCAGTACTTC. Its protein product is CASSIRDTSYEQYF.

The rearrangement uses TRBV5-1 and TRBJ1-6; D uncertain. V lost 0 bases, J lost 4 bases, and 11 bases lay in between. Germline V lookup: CDR1 SGHRS, CDR2 YFSETQ. The CDR3 is made up of 16 amino acids. As DNA, the CDR3 is TGCGCCAGCAGCTTGGCCGAAACTACTTATAATTCACCCCTCCACTTT. As protein: CASSLAETTYNSPLHF.

The rearrangement links TRBV5-6 to TRBJ2-3, with D hard to call. V lost 0 bases and J lost 7, with 3 bases in between. The V gene's germline CDR1 is SGHDT and CDR2 YYEEEE. The CDR3 extends over 11 amino acids. The DNA for the CDR3 is TGTGCCAGCAGCTTGGGCTATACGCAGTATTTT. Amino acid sequence: CASSLGYTQYF. The full variable domain, with the rest looked up from reference TRBV5-6 and TRBJ2-3, is DAGVTQSPTHLIKTRGQQVTLRCSPKSGHDTVSWYQQALGQGPQFIFQYYEEEERQRGNFPDRFSGHQFPNYSSELNVNALLLGDSALYLCASSLGYTQYFGPGTRLTVL.

J is TRBJ1-1 and V is TRBV9; D remains ambiguous. Germline V lookup: CDR1 SGDLS, CDR2 YYNGEE. V was pared by 3 bases and J by 1 base, with 7 bases between. This CDR3 region has 13 residues. CDR3 amino acids: CASSGGANTEAFF. CDR3 in DNA: TGTGCCAGCAGCGGGGGAGCGAACACTGAAGCTTTCTTT.